Shown below are 9 T cell receptor beta chains from a single sample sequenced in a study of blood T cell repertoires in COVID-19. TCRdb keeps only in-frame clones here, not all; method: immunoSEQ multiplex PCR. There are 150,000 to 200,000 clones in the sample; approximately 87% occur only once, and roughly 11% lies in the top ten. Sequencing was performed on peripheral blood. These receptors were collected from a woman in her sixties or seventies with COVID-19, enrolled during active disease.

This sequence joins TRBV18 and TRBJ2-2; the D is unclear. The CDR3 loop spans 13 amino acids. Germline V CDR1 and CDR2: KGHSH, LQKENI. V shed 2 bases and J shed 4 bases, with 5 bases lying between them. CDR3 amino acids: CASSPDFTGELFF. CDR3 bases: TGTGCCAGCTCACCAGACTTCACCGGGGAGCTGTTTTTT.

The J gene is TRBJ1-1, the V gene TRBV10-2, with 7 bases lining up with TRBD1. The CDR3 consists of 13 residues. Losses at the gene ends were 11 bases for V and 7 bases for J; bases not matched to a gene: 13. Germline lookup yields CDR1 WSHSY and CDR2 SAAADI. The CDR3 sequence is CAGGNRGPNEAFF. The CDR3 DNA is TGCGCCGGAGGGAACAGGGGACCGAATGAAGCTTTCTTT.

This chain connects TRBV4-1 to TRBJ2-2; TRBD1 agrees at 7 bases. Germline CDR1 MGHRA, CDR2 YSYEKL. The CDR3 totals 15 residues. V shed 0 bases, J shed 5 bases, and the junction held 3 bases outside the gene matches. The CDR3 region has the DNA TGCGCCAGCAGCCAAGAACCCAGGGGGACCGGGGAGCTGTTTTTT. Translation: CASSQEPRGTGELFF.

The chain is built from TRBV30 and TRBJ1-5; perhaps TRBD1 as D (6 bases). Trimming pared 2 bases from V and 7 bases from J, leaving 12 bases between. In germline, CDR1 is GTSNPN, CDR2 SVGIG (reference sequence). There are 13 residues in the CDR3. CDR3 sequence: CAWSTQQGQPQHF. As DNA, the CDR3 is TGTGCCTGGAGTACTCAACAGGGCCAGCCCCAGCATTTT.

The chain has TRBV27 and TRBJ1-2, with 7 bases aligning to TRBD1. CDR3 size: 13 residues. J lost 4 bases, V lost 3 bases, and 2 bases had no gene match. Per germline, CDR1 MNHEY and CDR2 SMNVEV (reference sequence). CDR3 nucleotide sequence: TGTGCCAGCAGTTTCCGGACAGGCTATGGCTACACCTTC. Translating gives CASSFRTGYGYTF.

This sequence joins TRBV2 and TRBJ2-1; D may be TRBD1 (6 bases). The CDR3 length is 17 residues. The germline gives CDR1 SNHLY, CDR2 FYNNEI. The V and J ends lost 4 bases and 3 bases respectively, with 19 bases between them. The CDR3 region is CASSARGTPKGYNEQFF. CDR3 nucleotides: TGTGCCAGCAGTGCCAGGGGAACCCCTAAAGGCTACAATGAGCAGTTCTTC.

The J gene is TRBJ2-1, the V gene TRBV10-3; 10 bases align to TRBD2. Germline loops: CDR1 ENHRY, CDR2 SYGVKD. CDR3 length: 12 residues. V shed 9 bases, J shed 7 bases, and the junction held 3 bases outside the gene matches. CDR3 in DNA: TGTGCCATGAGTAGCGGGAGGAATGAGCAGTTCTTC. Translated, it gives CAMSSGRNEQFF.

The chain joins TRBV27 to TRBJ1-1; possible D gene TRBD1, 6 bases. This CDR3 region has 13 residues. CDR1 is MNHEY and CDR2 is SMNVEV in the germline V gene (reference sequence). Deletions cut 3 bases from V and 5 bases from J, with 10 bases between. CDR3 DNA: TGTGCCAGCAGTTTTAGGGGGGGAACTGAAGCTTTCTTT. Translated: CASSFRGGTEAFF.

The chain combines TRBV7-3 with TRBJ1-2; 9 bases match TRBD1. Germline values: CDR1 SGHTA, CDR2 FQGTGA. Trimming took 0 bases from V and 1 from J; bases not matched to a gene: 3. CDR3 length: 16 amino acids. This CDR3 is CASSLTGTGLNYGYTF. CDR3 DNA: TGTGCCAGCAGCTTAACGGGGACAGGGCTTAACTATGGCTACACCTTC.